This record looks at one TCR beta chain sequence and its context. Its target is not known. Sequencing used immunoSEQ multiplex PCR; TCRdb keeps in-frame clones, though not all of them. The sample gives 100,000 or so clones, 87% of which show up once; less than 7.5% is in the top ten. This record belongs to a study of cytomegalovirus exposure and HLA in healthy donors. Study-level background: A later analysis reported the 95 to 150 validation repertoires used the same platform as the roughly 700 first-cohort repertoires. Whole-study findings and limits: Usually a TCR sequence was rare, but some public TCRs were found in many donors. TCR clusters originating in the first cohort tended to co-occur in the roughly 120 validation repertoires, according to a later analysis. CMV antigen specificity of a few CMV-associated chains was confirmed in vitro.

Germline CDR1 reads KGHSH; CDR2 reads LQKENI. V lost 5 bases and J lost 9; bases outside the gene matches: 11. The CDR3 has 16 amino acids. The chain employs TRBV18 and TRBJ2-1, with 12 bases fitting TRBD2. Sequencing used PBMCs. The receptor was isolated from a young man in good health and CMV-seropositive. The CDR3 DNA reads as TGTGCCAGCTCATCATTCTCTAGCGGGGGGGCCGGTGAGCAGTTCTTC. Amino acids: CASSSFSSGGAGEQFF. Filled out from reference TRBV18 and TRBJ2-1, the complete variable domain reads NAGVMQNPRHLVRRRGQEARLRCSPMKGHSHVYWYRQLPEEGLKFMVYLQKENIIDESGMPKERFSAEFPKEGPSILRIQQVVRGDSAAYFCASSSFSSGGAGEQFFGPGTRLTVL.